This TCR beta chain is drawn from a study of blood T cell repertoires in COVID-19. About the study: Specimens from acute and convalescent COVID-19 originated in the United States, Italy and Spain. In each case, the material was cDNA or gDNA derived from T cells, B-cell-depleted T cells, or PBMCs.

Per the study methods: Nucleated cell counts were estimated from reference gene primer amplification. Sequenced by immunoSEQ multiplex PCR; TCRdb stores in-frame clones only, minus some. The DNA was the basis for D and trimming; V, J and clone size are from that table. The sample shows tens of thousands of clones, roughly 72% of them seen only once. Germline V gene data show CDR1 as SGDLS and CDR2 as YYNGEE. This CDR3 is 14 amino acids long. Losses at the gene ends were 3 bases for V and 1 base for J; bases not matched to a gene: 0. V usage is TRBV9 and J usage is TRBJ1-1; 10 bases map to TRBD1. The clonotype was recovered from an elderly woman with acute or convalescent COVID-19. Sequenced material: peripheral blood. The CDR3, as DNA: TGTGCCAGCAGCGGGACAGGGGGGAACACTGAAGCTTTCTTT. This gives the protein CASSGTGGNTEAFF.